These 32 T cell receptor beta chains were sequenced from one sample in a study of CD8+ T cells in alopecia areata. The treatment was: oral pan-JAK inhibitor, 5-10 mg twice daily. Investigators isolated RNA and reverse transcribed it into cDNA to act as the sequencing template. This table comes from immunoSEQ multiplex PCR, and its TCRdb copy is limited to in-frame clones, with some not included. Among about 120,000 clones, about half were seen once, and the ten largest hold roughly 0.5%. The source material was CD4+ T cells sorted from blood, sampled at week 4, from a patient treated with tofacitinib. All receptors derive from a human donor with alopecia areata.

In DNA, the CDR3 is TGTGCCAGTAGTCCCCGGACAGGGGGCATTTACGAGCAGTACTTC. It codes for CASSPRTGGIYEQYF. This chain links TRBV19 with TRBJ2-7; 11 bases agree with TRBD1. V lost 5 bases, J lost 4 bases, and 7 bases stayed unmatched. The germline gives CDR1 LNHDA, CDR2 SQIVND (reference sequence). The CDR3 totals 15 residues.

The DNA for the CDR3 is TGTGCCAGCAGCTTGATACTAGCCGGCACAGATACGCAGTATTTT. It encodes CASSLILAGTDTQYF. The gene calls are TRBV5-6 and TRBJ2-3; weak D call: TRBD2 (6 bases). The V gene's germline CDR1 is SGHDT and CDR2 YYEEEE. V was cut by 1 base and J by 1 base, with 10 bases left in between. This CDR3 spans 15 amino acids.

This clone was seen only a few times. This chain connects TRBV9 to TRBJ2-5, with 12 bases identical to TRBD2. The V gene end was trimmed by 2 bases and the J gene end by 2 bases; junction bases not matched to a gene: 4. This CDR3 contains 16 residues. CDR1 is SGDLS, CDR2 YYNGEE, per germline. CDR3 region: CASSVGLAGRQETQYF. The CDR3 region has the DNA TGTGCCAGCAGCGTCGGACTAGCGGGACGGCAAGAGACCCAGTACTTC.

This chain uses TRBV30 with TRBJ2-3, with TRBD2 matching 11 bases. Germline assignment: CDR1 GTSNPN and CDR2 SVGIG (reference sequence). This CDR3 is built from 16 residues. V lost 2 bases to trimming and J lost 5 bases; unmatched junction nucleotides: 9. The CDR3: CAWSRRGLAEGDTQYF. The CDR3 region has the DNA TGTGCCTGGAGTCGACGGGGACTAGCGGAGGGAGATACGCAGTATTTT.

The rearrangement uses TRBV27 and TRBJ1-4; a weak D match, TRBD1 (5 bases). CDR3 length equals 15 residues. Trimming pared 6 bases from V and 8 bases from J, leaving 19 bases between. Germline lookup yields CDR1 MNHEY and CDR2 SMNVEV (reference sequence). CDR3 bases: TGTGCCAGCAGGCCCTGGACAAGTGGCGGAGAAAAACTGTTTTTT. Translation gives CASRPWTSGGEKLFF.

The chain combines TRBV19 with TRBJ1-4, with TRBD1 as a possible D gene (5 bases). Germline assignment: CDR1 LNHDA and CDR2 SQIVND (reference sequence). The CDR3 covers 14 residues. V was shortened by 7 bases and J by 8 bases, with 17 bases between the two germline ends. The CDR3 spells CASTRDLTEEKLFF. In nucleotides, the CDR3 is TGTGCCAGTACCCGGGACCTAACGGAGGAAAAACTGTTTTTT.

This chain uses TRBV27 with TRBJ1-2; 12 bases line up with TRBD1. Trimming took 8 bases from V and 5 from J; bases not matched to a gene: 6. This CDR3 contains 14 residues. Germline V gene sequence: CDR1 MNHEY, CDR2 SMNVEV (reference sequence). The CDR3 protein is CASGSGQGAYGYTF. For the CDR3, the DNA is TGTGCCAGCGGCTCGGGACAGGGGGCGTATGGCTACACCTTC.

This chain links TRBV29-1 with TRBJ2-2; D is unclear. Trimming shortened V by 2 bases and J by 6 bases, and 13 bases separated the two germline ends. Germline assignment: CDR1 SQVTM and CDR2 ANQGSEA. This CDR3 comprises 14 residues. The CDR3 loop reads CSVEYISGPGELFF. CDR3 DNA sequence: TGCAGCGTTGAATATATCTCCGGGCCCGGGGAGCTGTTTTTT.

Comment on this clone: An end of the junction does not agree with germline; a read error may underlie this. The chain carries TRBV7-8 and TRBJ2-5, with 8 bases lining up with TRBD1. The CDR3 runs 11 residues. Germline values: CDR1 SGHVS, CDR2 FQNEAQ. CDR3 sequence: CASSYDRGKNF. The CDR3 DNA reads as TGTGCCAGCAGCTATGACAGGGGAAAAAACTTC.

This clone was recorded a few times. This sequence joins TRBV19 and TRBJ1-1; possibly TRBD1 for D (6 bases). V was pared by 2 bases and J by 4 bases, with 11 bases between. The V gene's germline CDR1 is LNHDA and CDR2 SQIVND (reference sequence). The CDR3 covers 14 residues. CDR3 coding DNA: TGTGCCAGTAGTATAAGGAACAGGGCCACTGAAGCTTTCTTT. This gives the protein CASSIRNRATEAFF.

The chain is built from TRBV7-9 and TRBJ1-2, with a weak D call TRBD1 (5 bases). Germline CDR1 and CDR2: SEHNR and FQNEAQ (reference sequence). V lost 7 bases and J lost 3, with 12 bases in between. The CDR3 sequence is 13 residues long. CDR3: CASKMGGDYGYTF. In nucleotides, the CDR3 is TGTGCCAGCAAAATGGGAGGGGACTATGGCTACACCTTC. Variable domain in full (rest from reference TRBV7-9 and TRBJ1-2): DTGVSQNPRHKITKRGQNVTFRCDPISEHNRLYWYRQTLGQGPEFLTYFQNEAQLEKSRLLSDRFSAERPKGSFSTLEIQRTEQGDSAMYLCASKMGGDYGYTFGSGTRLTVV.

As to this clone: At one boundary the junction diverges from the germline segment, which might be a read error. CDR3 residues: CASSRDRGETQYF. The CDR3, as DNA: TGTGCTAGCAGCCGGGACAGGGGAGAGACCCAGTACTTC. V gene TRBV7-7 combines with J gene TRBJ2-5; 10 nucleotides align to TRBD1. Germline-derived CDR1 and CDR2 are SSHAT and FNYEAQ (reference sequence). The CDR3 is 13 amino acids.

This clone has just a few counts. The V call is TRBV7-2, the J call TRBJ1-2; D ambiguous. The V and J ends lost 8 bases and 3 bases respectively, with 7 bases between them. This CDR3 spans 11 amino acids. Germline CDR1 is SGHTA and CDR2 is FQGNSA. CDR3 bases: TGTGCCAGCTCTGACCACTATGGCTACACCTTC. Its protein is CASSDHYGYTF.

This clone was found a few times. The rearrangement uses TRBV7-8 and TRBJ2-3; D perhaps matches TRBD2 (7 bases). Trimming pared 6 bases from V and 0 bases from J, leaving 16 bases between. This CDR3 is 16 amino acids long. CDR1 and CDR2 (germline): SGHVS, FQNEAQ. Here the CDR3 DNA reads TGTGCCAGCAGACCGAACAGGGAGGGAAGCACAGATACGCAGTATTTT. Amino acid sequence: CASRPNREGSTDTQYF.

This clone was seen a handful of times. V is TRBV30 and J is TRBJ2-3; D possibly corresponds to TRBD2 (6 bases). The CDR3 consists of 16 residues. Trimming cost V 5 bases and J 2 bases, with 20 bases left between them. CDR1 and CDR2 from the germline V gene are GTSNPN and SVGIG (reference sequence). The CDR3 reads CAWEGKGRRNTDTQYF. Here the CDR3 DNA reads TGTGCCTGGGAGGGGAAGGGGAGGAGGAACACAGATACGCAGTATTTT.

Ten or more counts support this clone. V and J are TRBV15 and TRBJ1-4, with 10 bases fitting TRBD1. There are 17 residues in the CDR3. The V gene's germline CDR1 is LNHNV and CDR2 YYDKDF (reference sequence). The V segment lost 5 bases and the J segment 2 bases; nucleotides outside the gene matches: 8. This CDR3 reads CATSGRDRGVTNEKLFF. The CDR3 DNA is TGTGCCACCAGCGGCCGGGACAGGGGAGTGACTAATGAAAAACTGTTTTTT. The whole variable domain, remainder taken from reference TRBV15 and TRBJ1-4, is DAMVIQNPRYQVTQFGKPVTLSCSQTLNHNVMYWYQQKSSQAPKLLFHYYDKDFNNEADTPDNFQSRRPNTSFCFLDIRSPGLGDTAMYLCATSGRDRGVTNEKLFFGSGTQLSVL.

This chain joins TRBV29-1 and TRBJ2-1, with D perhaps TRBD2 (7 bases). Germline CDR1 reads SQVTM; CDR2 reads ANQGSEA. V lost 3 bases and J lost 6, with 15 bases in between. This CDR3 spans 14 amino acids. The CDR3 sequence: CSVDRPGGLNEQFF. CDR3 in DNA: TGCAGCGTTGACCGTCCGGGGGGCCTCAATGAGCAGTTCTTC.

The CDR3 DNA sequence: TGTGCCAGCAATCACCCGCCGGCCGTCCGAGAAGCTTTCTTT. This gives the protein CASNHPPAVREAFF. This rearrangement joins TRBV6-1 to TRBJ1-1; D call uncertain. The CDR3 sequence is 14 residues long. Deletions cut 7 bases from V and 8 bases from J, with 20 bases between. Germline V CDR1 and CDR2: MNHNS, SASEGT.

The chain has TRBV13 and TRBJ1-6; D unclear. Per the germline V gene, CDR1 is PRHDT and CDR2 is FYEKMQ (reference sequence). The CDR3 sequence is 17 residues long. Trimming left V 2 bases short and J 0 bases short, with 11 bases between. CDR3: CASSLTSRFSYNSPLHF. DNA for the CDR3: TGTGCCAGCAGCTTAACCTCAAGATTCTCCTATAATTCACCCCTCCACTTT.

The CDR3 nucleotides are TGTGCCAGCAGTGACGCCCAGAGCACAGATACGCAGTATTTT. Residues: CASSDAQSTDTQYF. The V call is TRBV25-1, the J call TRBJ2-3; D call uncertain. Germline loops: CDR1 MGHDK, CDR2 SYGVNS. The CDR3 has 14 residues. Trimming stripped 3 bases from V and 0 bases from J, with 7 bases between.

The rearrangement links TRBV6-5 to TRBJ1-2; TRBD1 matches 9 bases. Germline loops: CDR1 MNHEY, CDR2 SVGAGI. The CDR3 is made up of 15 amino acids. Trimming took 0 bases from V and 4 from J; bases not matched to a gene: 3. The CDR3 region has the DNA TGTGCCAGCAGTTACTCACAGGGGGCGGGCTATGGCTACACCTTC. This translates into CASSYSQGAGYGYTF.

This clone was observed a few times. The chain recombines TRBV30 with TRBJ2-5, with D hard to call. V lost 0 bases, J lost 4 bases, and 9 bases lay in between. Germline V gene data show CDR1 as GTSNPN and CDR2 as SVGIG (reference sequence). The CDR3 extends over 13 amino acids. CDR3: CAWSVILAETQYF. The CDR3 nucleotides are TGTGCCTGGAGTGTAATCTTGGCAGAGACCCAGTACTTC.

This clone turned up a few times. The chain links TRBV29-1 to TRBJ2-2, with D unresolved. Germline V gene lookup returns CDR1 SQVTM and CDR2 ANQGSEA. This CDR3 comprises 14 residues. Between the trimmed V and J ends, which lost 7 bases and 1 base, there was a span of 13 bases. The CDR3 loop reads CSAKLRQNTGELFF. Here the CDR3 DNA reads TGCAGCGCTAAACTTAGACAGAACACCGGGGAGCTGTTTTTT.

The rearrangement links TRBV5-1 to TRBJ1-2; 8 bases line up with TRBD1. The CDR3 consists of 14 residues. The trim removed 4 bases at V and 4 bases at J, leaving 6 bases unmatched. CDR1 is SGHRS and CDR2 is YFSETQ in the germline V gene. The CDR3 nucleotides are TGCGCCAGCAGCACAGACAGGGGTTCCTATGGCTACACCTTC. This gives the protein CASSTDRGSYGYTF.

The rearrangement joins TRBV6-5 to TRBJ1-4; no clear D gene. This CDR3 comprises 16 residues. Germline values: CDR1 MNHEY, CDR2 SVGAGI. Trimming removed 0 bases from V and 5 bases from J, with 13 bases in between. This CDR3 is CASSYSRASPNEKLFF. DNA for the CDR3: TGTGCCAGCAGTTACTCGCGGGCCAGCCCAAATGAAAAACTGTTTTTT.

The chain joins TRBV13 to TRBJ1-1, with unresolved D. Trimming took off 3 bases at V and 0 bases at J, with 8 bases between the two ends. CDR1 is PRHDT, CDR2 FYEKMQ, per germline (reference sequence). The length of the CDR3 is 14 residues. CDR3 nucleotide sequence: TGTGCCAGCAGCTTGCGGGCTTTGAACACTGAAGCTTTCTTT. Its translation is CASSLRALNTEAFF.

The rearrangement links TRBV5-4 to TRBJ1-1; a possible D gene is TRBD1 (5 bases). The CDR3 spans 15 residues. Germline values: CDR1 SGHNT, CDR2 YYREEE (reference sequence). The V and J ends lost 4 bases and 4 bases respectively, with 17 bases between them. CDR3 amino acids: CASSDLGGARTEAFF. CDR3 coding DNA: TGTGCCAGCAGCGACTTAGGTGGGGCGCGCACTGAAGCTTTCTTT. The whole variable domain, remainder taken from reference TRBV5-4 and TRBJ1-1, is ETGVTQSPTHLIKTRGQQVTLRCSSQSGHNTVSWYQQALGQGPQFIFQYYREEENGRGNFPPRFSGLQFPNYSSELNVNALELDDSALYLCASSDLGGARTEAFFGQGTRLTVV.

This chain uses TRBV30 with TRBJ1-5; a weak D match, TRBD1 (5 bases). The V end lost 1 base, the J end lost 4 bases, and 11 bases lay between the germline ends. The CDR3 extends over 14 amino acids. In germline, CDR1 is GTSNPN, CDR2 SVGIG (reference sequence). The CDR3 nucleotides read TGTGCCTGGAGTGCCGATGGGGGGAATCAGCCCCAGCATTTT. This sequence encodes CAWSADGGNQPQHF.

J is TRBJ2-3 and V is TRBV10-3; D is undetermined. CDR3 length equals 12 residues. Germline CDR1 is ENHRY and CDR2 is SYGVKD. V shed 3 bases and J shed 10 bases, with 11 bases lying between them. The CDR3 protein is CAISDGALPQYF. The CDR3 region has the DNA TGTGCCATCAGTGACGGCGCCCTTCCGCAGTATTTT.

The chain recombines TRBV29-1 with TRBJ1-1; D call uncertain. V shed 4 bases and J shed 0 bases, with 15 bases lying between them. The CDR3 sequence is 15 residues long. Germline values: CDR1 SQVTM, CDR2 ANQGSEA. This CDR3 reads CSVGPRLGMNTEAFF. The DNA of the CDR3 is TGCAGCGTTGGCCCCCGCTTGGGGATGAACACTGAAGCTTTCTTT. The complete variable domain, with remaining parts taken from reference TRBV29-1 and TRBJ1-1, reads SAVISQKPSRDICQRGTSLTIQCQVDSQVTMMFWYRQQPGQSLTLIATANQGSEATYESGFVIDKFPISRPNLTFSTLTVSNMSPEDSSIYLCSVGPRLGMNTEAFFGQGTRLTVV.

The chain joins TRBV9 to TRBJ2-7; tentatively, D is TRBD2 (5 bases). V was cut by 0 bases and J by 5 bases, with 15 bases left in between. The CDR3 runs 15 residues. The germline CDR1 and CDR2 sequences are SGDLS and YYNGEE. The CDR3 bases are TGTGCCAGCAGCGTAGGTTTGGGGAGTTGGGACGAGCAGTACTTC. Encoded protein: CASSVGLGSWDEQYF.

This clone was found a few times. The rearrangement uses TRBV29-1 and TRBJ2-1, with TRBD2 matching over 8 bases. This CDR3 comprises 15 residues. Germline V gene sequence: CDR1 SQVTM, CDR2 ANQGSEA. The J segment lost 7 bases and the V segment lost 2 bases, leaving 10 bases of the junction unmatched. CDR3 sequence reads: CSVEMSGSHGNEQFF. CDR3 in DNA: TGCAGCGTTGAAATGAGCGGGAGCCACGGAAATGAGCAGTTCTTC.